This paragraph reports one TCR beta chain. Under the authors' procedure: Nucleated cell counts were estimated from reference gene primer amplification. Sequenced by immunoSEQ multiplex PCR; TCRdb stores in-frame clones only, minus some. V and J calls plus clone size are reproduced from that table; the DNA served to infer D and trimming. Found here are some 330,000 clones, 80% to 90% of them singletons; the top ten hold over 3.5%. This CDR3 region has 16 residues. Germline V gene data show CDR1 as SGHRS and CDR2 as YFSETQ. After removal of 4 bases from V and 0 bases from J, the junction contained 3 bases not matched to a gene. The sample originates from a study of blood T cell repertoires in COVID-19. Study-level background: The origin of the acute and convalescent COVID-19 samples was the United States, Italy and Spain.

Cohorts were assigned according to the clinical history that participants reported. This receptor was obtained from a man in his thirties or forties who had recovered from COVID-19. This sequence joins TRBV5-1 and TRBJ2-1, with 11 bases matching TRBD2. Sequencing used PBMCs or T cells enriched from blood (not recorded which). CDR3 bases: TGCGCCAGCAGCCGCCTAGCGGGGGGCTCCTACAATGAGCAGTTCTTC. Encoded protein: CASSRLAGGSYNEQFF. The entire variable domain, with the rest obtained from reference TRBV5-1 and TRBJ2-1, is as follows: KAGVTQTPRYLIKTRGQQVTLSCSPISGHRSVSWYQQTPGQGLQFLFEYFSETQRNKGNFPGRFSGRQFSNSRSEMNVSTLELGDSALYLCASSRLAGGSYNEQFFGPGTRLTVL.